This T cell receptor beta chain was retrieved from a study of T cell repertoires in aging, cancer and after chemotherapy. To note about this clonotype: Its specificity is unknown.

Overall study findings and caveats: In healthy donors, age-related TCR diversity loss mainly reflected lost richness. Untreated cancer patients had significantly lower blood TCR diversity than age-matched healthy donors.

The template was genomic DNA from peripheral blood, not RNA. Rearranged V-D-J TRB sequences were amplified with a mixed TRB-A/B primer pool. A single record per CDR3 protein comes from TCRdb applying MiXCR to the multiplex PCR reads. The sample includes around 7,800 distinct CDR3 sequences, about 25% of them seen just once. Trimming took off 3 bases at V and 2 bases at J, with 11 bases between the two ends. The CDR3 is 14 residues long. The origin of this receptor is a human donor with a blood cancer. The specimen sequenced was blood. J is TRBJ2-7 and V is TRBV12-3 or TRBV12-4, with D tentatively TRBD2 (6 bases). The CDR3 region is CASSLGLQAYEQYF. The CDR3 DNA reads as TGTGCCAGCAGTTTGGGACTTCAGGCCTACGAGCAGTACTTC.